The rows below give T cell receptor beta chains drawn from one sample of a study of OX40 agonist ivuxolimab in advanced cancers. Here immunoSEQ multiplex PCR was the method, and the copy in TCRdb shows in-frame clones only, minus some. Of roughly 79,000 clones in the sample, just under 95% are singletons; the top ten hold 11%. Specimen: CD4+ or CD8+ T cells sorted from blood, collected in a trial of the OX40 agonist ivuxolimab. The receptor set was obtained from an adult with an advanced solid tumor such as melanoma, head and neck, liver or kidney cancer. Each CDR3 is given with its conserved first and last residue. D genes are given only for firm matches. Not every row has a clone size; where given, it reads once, few, many or a size class.

TRBV19,NA,NA,12,TRBJ2-7,TGTGCCAGTAGTATAGAGCCCTACGAGCAGTACTTC,CASSIEPYEQYF
TRBV9,NA,NA,15,TRBJ1-3,TGTGCCAGCAGCGAGCGGGGGAGTTCTGGAAACACCATATATTTT,CASSERGSSGNTIYF
TRBV7-8,NA,NA,15,TRBJ2-2,TGTGCCAGCAGCTTAGTCCGGGGTTTCGCCGGGGAGCTGTTTTTT,CASSLVRGFAGELFF
TRBV14,NA,NA,14,TRBJ1-5,TGTGCCAGCAGCCAAACGGGGGGATGGGAGCCCCAGCATTTT,CASSQTGGWEPQHF
TRBV7-6,NA,TRBD2,17,TRBJ2-3,TGTGCCAGCAGCTTACCCGGACGGGGCGGGGGAACAGATACGCAGTATTTT,CASSLPGRGGGTDTQYF
TRBV2,NA,NA,13,TRBJ2-1,TGTGCCAGCAGTGAAGTTAACCACGGAGAGCAGTTCTTC,CASSEVNHGEQFF
TRBV2,NA,NA,16,TRBJ1-4,TGTGCCAGCAGCGCGGTGGGGGTTGCAACTAATGAAAAACTGTTTTTT,CASSAVGVATNEKLFF
TRBV11-2,NA,NA,13,TRBJ2-7,TGTGCCAGCAGCTCCAACACGATCTACGAGCAGTACTTC,CASSSNTIYEQYF
TRBV5-6,NA,NA,14,TRBJ2-3,TGTGCCAGCAGCTTGGCCCCGGAGGGAGATACGCAGTATTTT,CASSLAPEGDTQYF
TRBV18,once,TRBD2,16,TRBJ2-5,TGTGCCAGCTCACCGCGGGAGCGCGACCCACGGCGGACCCAGTACTTC,CASSPRERDPRRTQYF
TRBV13,NA,NA,13,TRBJ1-2,TGTGCCAGCAGCTTAGGCCGCGGGGGTGGCTACACCTTC,CASSLGRGGGYTF
TRBV18,NA,NA,16,TRBJ1-6,TGTGCCAGCTCACCCGGAGGGAGCTCCTATAATTCACCCCTCCACTTT,CASSPGGSSYNSPLHF
TRBV2,NA,NA,13,TRBJ1-2,TGTGCCAGCGGCTCGACGGGCAACTATGGCTACACCTTC,CASGSTGNYGYTF
TRBV10-3,NA,NA,14,TRBJ1-3,TGTGCCATCAGACAGGGTGTCTCTGGAAACACCATATATTTT,CAIRQGVSGNTIYF
TRBV15,NA,NA,13,TRBJ1-5,TGTGCCACCAGCAGAGGGTCAGGTCAGCCCCAGCATTTT,CATSRGSGQPQHF
TRBV7-9,few,NA,14,TRBJ2-4,TGTGCCAGCAGCTTAGAGGCAGGGGTTGACATTCAGTACTTC,CASSLEAGVDIQYF
TRBV7-2,NA,NA,13,TRBJ2-5,TGTGCCAGCAGTTGGGGGAACCAAGAGACCCAGTACTTC,CASSWGNQETQYF
TRBV7-6,NA,NA,13,TRBJ2-7,TGTGCCAGCAGCTTTACCGAGGGGAACGAGCAGTACTTC,CASSFTEGNEQYF
TRBV7-6,NA,NA,12,TRBJ2-7,TGTGCCAGCAGCTTGGACCCCTACGAGCAGTACTTC,CASSLDPYEQYF
TRBV25-1,NA,TRBD2,15,TRBJ2-3,TGTGCCAGCAGTGGGGGACTAGCGGGGGCAGATACGCAGTATTTT,CASSGGLAGADTQYF
TRBV7-7,NA,NA,13,TRBJ2-7,TGTGCTAGCAGCTTAGAGACTCACTCCGAGCAGTACTTC,CASSLETHSEQYF
TRBV11-2,NA,NA,15,TRBJ1-1,TGTGCCAGCAGCTTATTGGACAGTCGGTGGACTGAAGCTTTCTTT,CASSLLDSRWTEAFF
TRBV9,NA,TRBD1,16,TRBJ2-1,TGTGCCAGCAGCGTAGAAGGGACAGGTATTTACAATGAGCAGTTCTTC,CASSVEGTGIYNEQFF
TRBV6-6,NA,NA,12,TRBJ1-1,TGTGCCAGCAGCCCAGGGTTCGCTGAAGCTTTCTTT,CASSPGFAEAFF
TRBV5-1,NA,TRBD2,16,TRBJ2-2,TGCGCCAGCAGCCCCGGGGACCGGGAGGGAACCGGGGAGCTGTTTTTT,CASSPGDREGTGELFF
TRBV13,NA,NA,14,TRBJ1-3,TGTGCCAGCAGCTTAGAGGGGGAAGAAAACACCATATATTTT,CASSLEGEENTIYF
TRBV6-5,NA,NA,16,TRBJ2-6,TGTGCCAGCAGTTATGTTTCGGGGACTGGGGCCAACGTCCTGACTTTC,CASSYVSGTGANVLTF
TRBV13,NA,TRBD2,14,TRBJ2-7,TGTGCCAGCAGCTCCAATCTAGCGGGGTACGAGCAGTACTTC,CASSSNLAGYEQYF
TRBV6-5,NA,NA,14,TRBJ2-7,TGTGCCAGCAGTTACGGGACCGACTCCTACGAGCAGTACTTC,CASSYGTDSYEQYF
TRBV6-1,NA,TRBD1,15,TRBJ2-3,TGTGCCAGCAGTGACGCACAGGGGGCCCCAGATACGCAGTATTTT,CASSDAQGAPDTQYF
TRBV7-9,NA,NA,14,TRBJ2-2,TGTGCCAACGTCCAGATAGCGAACACCGGGGAGCTGTTTTTT,CANVQIANTGELFF
TRBV5-1,NA,TRBD1,14,TRBJ2-7,TGCGCCAGCACTTGGAGACAGGGGTCCTACGAGCAGTACTTC,CASTWRQGSYEQYF